These 9 T cell receptor beta chains originate from one sample sequenced in a study of shared clonotypes between healthy human individuals (dated by TCRdb to 2020 to 2021). The method behind the library was the immunoSEQ multiplex PCR assay. TCRdb provides this immuneACCESS table in a form limited to in-frame rearrangements. Some clones are lacking; in checked studies, under half of them reflect an unresolved V gene, and why the rest are absent is not known. For this sample there are some 510,000 clones; more than 65% appear just once. The ten most abundant clones make up about an eighth of the sample. Sequencing input: PBMCs. These TCRs come from a woman between 40 and 50 years old in good health. Some clones in this sample may be carry-over from other donors' samples.

The chain employs TRBV28 and TRBJ1-6; D might be TRBD1 (5 bases). The CDR3 contains 14 residues. CDR1 and CDR2 from the germline V gene are MDHEN and SYDVKM. Trimming took off 2 bases at V and 7 bases at J, with 9 bases between the two ends. CDR3 protein: CASSLGGYNSPLHF. The CDR3 nucleotides are TGTGCCAGCAGTTTAGGGGGGTACAATTCACCCCTCCACTTT.

The chain couples TRBV28 to TRBJ1-2; D might be TRBD1 (5 bases). The V and J ends lost 5 bases and 3 bases respectively, with 16 bases between them. The CDR3 consists of 15 residues. In germline, CDR1 is MDHEN, CDR2 SYDVKM. CDR3 residues: CASSPPVGVDYGYTF. DNA of the CDR3: TGTGCCAGCAGTCCCCCTGTGGGGGTTGACTATGGCTACACCTTC.

The rearrangement links TRBV27 to TRBJ2-7; 7 positions match TRBD2. The CDR3 is made up of 15 amino acids. CDR1 is MNHEY, CDR2 SMNVEV, per germline (reference sequence). Losses at the gene ends were 2 bases for V and 1 base for J; bases not matched to a gene: 5. This CDR3 is CASSLGRAGSYEQYF. In DNA form, the CDR3 reads TGTGCCAGCAGTTTAGGGCGAGCGGGATCCTACGAGCAGTACTTC.

This chain uses TRBV11-2 with TRBJ2-3, with D possibly being TRBD1 (7 bases). Trimming took off 0 bases at V and 8 bases at J, with 12 bases between the two ends. Germline V gene data show CDR1 as SGHAT and CDR2 as FQNNGV. The CDR3 covers 14 residues. CDR3 amino acids: CASSLDYQGGTQYF. The CDR3 DNA is TGTGCCAGCAGCTTAGATTACCAGGGGGGTACGCAGTATTTT. Full variable domain (missing parts from reference TRBV11-2 and TRBJ2-3): EAGVAQSPRYKIIEKRQSVAFWCNPISGHATLYWYQQILGQGPKLLIQFQNNGVVDDSQLPKDRFSAERLKGVDSTLKIQPAKLEDSAVYLCASSLDYQGGTQYFGPGTRLTVL.

The chain has TRBV7-6 and TRBJ2-1; TRBD1 agrees at 8 bases. This CDR3 has 15 amino acids. From germline, CDR1 is SGHVS and CDR2 FNYEAQ. The V and J ends lost 8 bases and 6 bases, in that order; junction bases with no gene match: 12. Written as DNA, the CDR3 is TGTGCCAGCGCCCAAGACAGGGGACAAACCAATGAGCAGTTCTTC. Translated, it gives CASAQDRGQTNEQFF. The variable domain in full, completed from reference TRBV7-6 and TRBJ2-1, reads GAGVSQSPRYKVTKRGQDVALRCDPISGHVSLYWYRQALGQGPEFLTYFNYEAQQDKSGLPNDRFSAERPEGSISTLTIQRTEQRDSAMYRCASAQDRGQTNEQFFGPGTRLTVL.

CDR3 amino acids: CASSPLGTGWTEAFF. CDR3 DNA: TGTGCCAGCTCACCCCTAGGGACAGGGTGGACTGAAGCTTTCTTT. V usage is TRBV18 and J usage is TRBJ1-1, with TRBD1 matching over 9 bases. The CDR3 extends over 15 amino acids. CDR1 and CDR2 from the germline V gene are KGHSH and LQKENI. The J segment lost 5 bases and the V segment lost 3 bases, leaving 7 bases of the junction unmatched.

The chain links TRBV18 to TRBJ1-2, with 7 bases matching TRBD1. The trim removed 3 bases at V and 7 bases at J, leaving 14 bases unmatched. Germline assignment: CDR1 KGHSH and CDR2 LQKENI. The CDR3 spans 16 residues. DNA of the CDR3: TGTGCCAGCTCACCCCTGGACAGGATGGAGGCCGGTGGCTACACCTTC. This sequence encodes CASSPLDRMEAGGYTF.

The chain links TRBV7-8 to TRBJ2-7; 8 bases line up with TRBD1. This CDR3 contains 17 residues. The V gene end was trimmed by 5 bases and the J gene end by 0 bases; junction bases not matched to a gene: 12. Germline loops: CDR1 SGHVS, CDR2 FQNEAQ. This chain's CDR3 is CASSPTFGQGSSYEQYF. The CDR3 nucleotides read TGTGCCAGCAGCCCGACGTTCGGACAGGGAAGCTCCTACGAGCAGTACTTC.

V is TRBV6-6 and J is TRBJ2-5; D perhaps matches TRBD2 (6 bases). CDR3 length: 14 residues. Trimming stripped 2 bases from V and 3 bases from J, with 10 bases between. In germline, CDR1 is MNHNY, CDR2 SVGAGI (reference sequence). The CDR3 is CASSYVSGEETQYF. The CDR3 nucleotides read TGTGCCAGCAGTTACGTCTCGGGAGAAGAGACCCAGTACTTC.